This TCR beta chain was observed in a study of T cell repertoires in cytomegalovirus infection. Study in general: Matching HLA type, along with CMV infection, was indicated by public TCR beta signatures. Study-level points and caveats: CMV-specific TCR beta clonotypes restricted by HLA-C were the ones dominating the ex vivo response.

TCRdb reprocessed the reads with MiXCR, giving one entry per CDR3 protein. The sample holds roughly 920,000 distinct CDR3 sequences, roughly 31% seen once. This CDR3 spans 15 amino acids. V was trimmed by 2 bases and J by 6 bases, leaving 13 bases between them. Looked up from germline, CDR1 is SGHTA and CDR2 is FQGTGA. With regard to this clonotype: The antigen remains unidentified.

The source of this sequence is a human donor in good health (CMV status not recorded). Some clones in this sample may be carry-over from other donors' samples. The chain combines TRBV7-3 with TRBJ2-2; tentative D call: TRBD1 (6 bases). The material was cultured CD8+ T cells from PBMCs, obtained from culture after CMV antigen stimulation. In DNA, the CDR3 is TGTGCCAGCAGCTTAGGAGGACAGAAGGCCGGGGAGCTGTTTTTT. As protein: CASSLGGQKAGELFF.